Listed below are T cell receptor beta chains from one sample, sequenced in a study of blood T cell repertoires in COVID-19. Profiling relied on immunoSEQ multiplex PCR, and the TCRdb table lists in-frame clones only, not all of them. The sample yields 310,000 or so clones, approximately 83% seen once. Sequenced material: peripheral blood. These receptors were collected from a woman aged 30 to 39 who had recovered from COVID-19. CDR3s include the opening cysteine and the closing phenylalanine or tryptophan. A D gene is named only where the DNA matches it firmly. Where a row states a size, it is once, few, many or the class of an expanded clone; other rows omit it.

>NA|14|TRBV4-2|TRBJ1-2|NA
CASRGSGGHHGYTF
TGTGCCAGCAGAGGGAGTGGGGGACACCATGGCTACACCTTC
>TRBD1|14|TRBV5-1|TRBJ2-3|NA
CASSLGQVTDTQYF
TGCGCCAGCAGCTTAGGACAGGTCACAGATACGCAGTATTTT
>NA|15|TRBV7-9|TRBJ1-2|NA
CASSLEVRADYGYTF
TGTGCCAGCAGCTTAGAAGTTCGAGCGGATTATGGCTACACCTTC
>TRBD1|14|TRBV3-1/TRBV3-2|TRBJ2-7|once
CASSQTGTGTLEYF
TGTGCCAGCAGCCAAACCGGGACAGGTACGCTTGAGTACTTC
>NA|13|TRBV5-1|TRBJ2-6|NA
CASSVSGANVLTF
TGCGCCAGCAGCGTATCCGGGGCCAACGTCCTGACTTTC
>NA|17|TRBV2|TRBJ2-2|NA
CASRAARLAARTGELFF
TGTGCCAGCAGGGCCGCGCGGTTAGCGGCACGCACCGGGGAGCTGTTTTTT
>NA|15|TRBV27|TRBJ2-7|NA
CATHPTAGAAYEQYF
TGTGCCACCCACCCCACAGCAGGAGCGGCCTACGAGCAGTACTTC
>TRBD1|14|TRBV5-6|TRBJ1-5|NA
CASSSPGQNQPQHF
TGTGCCAGCAGCTCCCCGGGACAGAATCAGCCCCAGCATTTT
>NA|12|TRBV28|TRBJ2-3|NA
CASSLETDTQYF
TGTGCCAGCAGTCTGGAGACAGATACGCAGTATTTT
>NA|14|TRBV11-2|TRBJ1-1|NA
CASSRIGGASEAFF
TGTGCCAGCAGCAGGATCGGGGGGGCTTCTGAAGCTTTCTTT
>TRBD1|13|TRBV6-5|TRBJ2-7|NA
CASRLQGSSEQYF
TGTGCCAGCAGACTACAGGGGAGCAGCGAGCAGTACTTC
>TRBD2|16|TRBV5-4|TRBJ2-1|NA
CASSFLSLAGYNEQFF
TGTGCCAGCAGCTTCTTAAGCCTAGCGGGGTACAATGAGCAGTTCTTC
>TRBD2|16|TRBV11-3|TRBJ2-2|NA
CASSYSGPLGTGELFF
TGTGCCAGCAGTTATAGCGGGCCCCTTGGCACCGGGGAGCTGTTTTTT
>TRBD1|16|TRBV2|TRBJ1-6|NA
CASSERPTGGGSPLHF
TGTGCCAGCAGTGAACGCCCGACAGGGGGCGGTTCACCCCTCCACTTT
>NA|15|TRBV18|TRBJ2-7|once
CASSPTGPFSYEQYF
TGTGCCAGCTCACCAACAGGGCCCTTCTCCTACGAGCAGTACTTC
>NA|14|TRBV28|TRBJ1-4|NA
CASSFRGGKVKLFF
TGTGCCAGCAGTTTCCGGGGGGGGAAAGTGAAACTGTTTTTT
>TRBD1|14|TRBV28|TRBJ1-1|NA
CASSWGRGFTEAFF
TGTGCCAGCAGTTGGGGCAGGGGGTTCACTGAAGCTTTCTTT
>TRBD1|17|TRBV30|TRBJ1-5|NA
CAWSVRDRGLLNQPQHF
TGTGCCTGGAGTGTAAGGGACAGGGGCCTACTCAATCAGCCCCAGCATTTT
>TRBD2|22|TRBV4-2|TRBJ2-5|NA
CASSPRPEMLAGVFLNQETQYF
TGTGCCAGCAGCCCGAGACCCGAAATGCTAGCGGGAGTTTTTTTGAACCAAGAGACCCAGTACTTC
>TRBD1|16|TRBV3-1/TRBV3-2|TRBJ1-2|NA
CASSPSGGTEYYGYTF
TGTGCCAGCAGCCCATCGGGAGGGACAGAGTACTATGGCTACACCTTC
>TRBD1|15|TRBV7-8|TRBJ2-1|NA
CASSYRDREANEQFF
TGTGCCAGCAGCTACCGGGACAGGGAAGCAAATGAGCAGTTCTTC
>NA|13|TRBV19|TRBJ1-1|NA
CASKDSLNTEAFF
TGTGCCAGTAAGGACAGCCTGAACACTGAAGCTTTCTTT
>NA|13|TRBV3-1/TRBV3-2|TRBJ1-1|NA
CASSQDPSTEAFF
TGTGCCAGCAGCCAAGACCCCTCCACTGAAGCTTTCTTT
>NA|13|TRBV24-1|TRBJ1-5|NA
CATSSGSRQPQHF
TGTGCCACCAGCTCAGGGTCCCGGCAGCCCCAGCATTTT
>NA|14|TRBV9|TRBJ1-2|NA
CASSVEPEDYGYTF
TGTGCCAGCAGCGTAGAGCCGGAGGACTATGGCTACACCTTC
>TRBD1|15|TRBV27|TRBJ2-5|NA
CASSRTGRGLETQYF
TGTGCCAGCAGTAGGACAGGGAGAGGTTTAGAGACCCAGTACTTC
>NA|14|TRBV7-2|TRBJ2-2|NA
CASSLMGPTGELFF
TGTGCCAGCAGCTTAATGGGGCCTACCGGGGAGCTGTTTTTT
>TRBD2|16|TRBV4-2|TRBJ2-7|NA
CASSPLGTSGPYEQYF
TGTGCCAGCAGCCCCCTCGGGACTAGCGGCCCCTACGAGCAGTACTTC
>NA|14|TRBV6-6|TRBJ2-7|NA
CASTVTGEPYEQYF
TGTGCCAGCACAGTGACGGGAGAACCCTACGAGCAGTACTTC
>TRBD2|15|TRBV29-1|TRBJ2-5|NA
CSVSGTSGRQETQYF
TGCAGCGTAAGCGGGACTAGCGGGCGTCAAGAGACCCAGTACTTC
>NA|15|TRBV7-9|TRBJ1-2|NA
CASSLPRTRRYGYTF
TGTGCCAGCAGTTTACCCCGGACACGCCGCTATGGCTACACCTTC
>NA|15|TRBV12-5|TRBJ1-1|NA
CASGPPRGWDTEAFF
TGTGCTAGTGGTCCTCCCCGGGGGTGGGACACTGAAGCTTTCTTT
>TRBD1|14|TRBV4-1|TRBJ2-7|NA
CASSPDRGPYEQYF
TGCGCCAGCAGCCCGGACAGGGGACCCTACGAGCAGTACTTC
>TRBD2|16|TRBV7-2|TRBJ2-7|NA
CASSHELAGVPYEQYF
TGTGCCAGCAGTCACGAACTAGCGGGAGTGCCCTACGAGCAGTACTTC
>TRBD1|15|TRBV6-5|TRBJ2-7|NA
CASAARRTGAYEQYF
TGTGCCAGCGCCGCTCGCCGGACAGGGGCCTACGAGCAGTACTTC
>TRBD1|16|TRBV19|TRBJ1-6|NA
CASSIVLGQGNSPLHF
TGTGCCAGTAGTATTGTCTTGGGACAGGGGAATTCACCCCTCCACTTT
>TRBD2|15|TRBV7-9|TRBJ2-1|once
CASSFGSGSPNEQFF
TGTGCCAGCAGCTTCGGTAGCGGGAGTCCGAATGAGCAGTTCTTC
>NA|14|TRBV12-5|TRBJ2-2|NA
CASGLGAQGGELFF
TGTGCTAGTGGTTTGGGGGCTCAGGGCGGGGAGCTGTTTTTT
>TRBD2|16|TRBV7-2|TRBJ2-2|NA
CASSLALAENTGELFF
TGTGCCAGCAGCTTAGCTCTAGCGGAGAACACCGGGGAGCTGTTTTTT
>TRBD2|18|TRBV3-1/TRBV3-2|TRBJ2-3|NA
CASSQESGGDTSTDTQYF
TGTGCCAGCAGCCAAGAAAGCGGGGGAGATACTAGCACAGATACGCAGTATTTT
>TRBD1|14|TRBV5-1|TRBJ2-5|NA
CASSLTGGWETQYF
TGCGCCAGCAGCTTGACAGGGGGCTGGGAGACCCAGTACTTC
>NA|16|TRBV29-1|TRBJ2-2|once
CSVVEWGGTNTGELFF
TGCAGCGTTGTTGAATGGGGCGGGACGAACACCGGGGAGCTGTTTTTT
>TRBD2|16|TRBV11-2|TRBJ2-7|NA
CASSFAPGLASYEQYF
TGTGCCAGCAGCTTTGCCCCGGGACTAGCGAGCTACGAGCAGTACTTC
>TRBD2|16|TRBV4-3|TRBJ2-1|NA
CASSQEWAGGRSEQFF
TGCGCCAGCAGCCAAGAGTGGGCGGGAGGGCGCAGTGAGCAGTTCTTC
>NA|14|TRBV5-4|TRBJ2-5|NA
CASSQGVIQETQYF
TGTGCCAGCAGCCAGGGTGTTATACAAGAGACCCAGTACTTC
>NA|17|TRBV9|TRBJ2-4|NA
CASSVDPFSEAKNIQYF
TGTGCCAGCAGCGTAGACCCGTTCTCGGAGGCCAAAAACATTCAGTACTTC
>TRBD2|19|TRBV5-1|TRBJ2-7|NA
CASSLAGTSGGRISYEQYF
TGCGCCAGCAGCTTGGCCGGGACTAGCGGGGGCCGTATCTCCTACGAGCAGTACTTC
>NA|14|TRBV25-1|TRBJ1-1|NA
CASSPNREGTEAFF
TGTGCCAGCAGTCCGAACAGGGAGGGCACTGAAGCTTTCTTT
>NA|12|TRBV10-2|TRBJ1-2|NA
CASSERVYGYTF
TGCGCCAGCAGTGAGCGCGTCTATGGCTACACCTTC
>NA|11|TRBV5-4|TRBJ2-7|NA
CASREGYEQYF
TGTGCCAGCAGAGAGGGTTACGAGCAGTACTTC
>NA|17|TRBV27|TRBJ1-1|NA
CASRMYSRAGRATEAFF
TGTGCCAGCAGGATGTACTCCCGGGCGGGGAGGGCCACTGAAGCTTTCTTT